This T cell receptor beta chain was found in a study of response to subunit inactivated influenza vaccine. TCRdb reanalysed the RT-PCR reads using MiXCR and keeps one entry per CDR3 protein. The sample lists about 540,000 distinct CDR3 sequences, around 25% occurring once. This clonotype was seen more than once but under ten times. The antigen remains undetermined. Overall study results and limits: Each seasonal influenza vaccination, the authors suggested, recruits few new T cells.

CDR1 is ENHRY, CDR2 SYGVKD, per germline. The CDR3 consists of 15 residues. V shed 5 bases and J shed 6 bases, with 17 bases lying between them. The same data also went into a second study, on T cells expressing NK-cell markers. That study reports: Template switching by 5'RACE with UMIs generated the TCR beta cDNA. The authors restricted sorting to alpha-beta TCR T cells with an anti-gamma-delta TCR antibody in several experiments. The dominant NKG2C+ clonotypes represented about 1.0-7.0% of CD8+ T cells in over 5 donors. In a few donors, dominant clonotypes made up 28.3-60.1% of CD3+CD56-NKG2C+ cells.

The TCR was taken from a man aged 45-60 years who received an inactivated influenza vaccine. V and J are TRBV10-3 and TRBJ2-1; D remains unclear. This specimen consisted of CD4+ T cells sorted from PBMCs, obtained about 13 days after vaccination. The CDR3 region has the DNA TGTGCCATCAGTTACGACCCCTCATCGGGCAATGAGCAGTTCTTC. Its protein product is CAISYDPSSGNEQFF.